These 13 T cell receptor beta chains came from one sample sequenced in a study of cytomegalovirus exposure and HLA in healthy donors. The method was immunoSEQ multiplex PCR; TCRdb's version includes in-frame clones alone and lacks a portion of them. In the table there are 150,000 to 200,000 clones, 80% to 85% of which are singletons. Material: PBMCs. Every receptor here comes from a man younger than 40 in good health and CMV-seropositive.

This chain joins TRBV11-2 and TRBJ1-1; 8 nucleotides line up with TRBD1. Per the germline V gene, CDR1 is SGHAT and CDR2 is FQNNGV. CDR3 length: 17 amino acids. Losses at the gene ends were 1 base for V and 5 bases for J; bases not matched to a gene: 12. CDR3 loop: CASSLGRGRGRGTEAFF. The CDR3 DNA sequence: TGTGCCAGCAGCTTAGGCAGGGGGCGAGGTCGTGGAACTGAAGCTTTCTTT.

The CDR3 loop is CASRQGSSGANVLTF. The CDR3 nucleotides read TGTGCCAGCAGACAGGGGAGCTCTGGGGCCAACGTCCTGACTTTC. This chain links TRBV6-1 with TRBJ2-6; 7 bases map to TRBD1. Germline CDR1 MNHNS, CDR2 SASEGT. The CDR3 loop spans 15 amino acids. J was trimmed by 0 bases and V by 6 bases; bases with no gene match: 2.

This rearrangement joins TRBV9 to TRBJ2-3; 8 bases are shared with TRBD2. CDR3 length: 15 amino acids. Germline V lookup: CDR1 SGDLS, CDR2 YYNGEE. J lost 1 base, V lost 7 bases, and 8 bases had no gene match. In DNA form, the CDR3 reads TGTGCCAGCGGAGATGTAGCGGGACGCACAGATACGCAGTATTTT. It translates to CASGDVAGRTDTQYF. The full variable domain, in which reference TRBV9 and TRBJ2-3 provide the parts outside the CDR3, is DSGVTQTPKHLITATGQRVTLRCSPRSGDLSVYWYQQSLDQGLQFLIQYYNGEERAKGNILERFSAQQFPDLHSELNLSSLELGDSALYFCASGDVAGRTDTQYFGPGTRLTVL.

This clone has only a few counts. The chain links TRBV7-2 to TRBJ2-7; 9 positions match TRBD1. Germline V gene data show CDR1 as SGHTA and CDR2 as FQGNSA. The CDR3 is 14 residues long. J lost 3 bases, V lost 4 bases, and 4 bases had no gene match. The CDR3 DNA reads as TGTGCCAGCAGCTCCGGGACAGGGTACTACGAGCAGTACTTC. It codes for CASSSGTGYYEQYF.

This sequence joins TRBV5-4 and TRBJ2-3, with 8 positions matching TRBD2. Germline V CDR1 and CDR2: SGHNT, YYREEE (reference sequence). Trimming took 4 bases from V and 4 from J; bases not matched to a gene: 8. The CDR3 sequence is 15 residues long. CDR3 in amino acids: CASSPGGALPDTQYF. The CDR3 DNA is TGTGCCAGCAGCCCCGGGGGGGCCCTGCCAGATACGCAGTATTTT.

The chain links TRBV27 to TRBJ1-4, with a weak D call TRBD1 (5 bases). V was shortened by 4 bases and J by 6 bases, with 9 bases between the two germline ends. Germline values: CDR1 MNHEY, CDR2 SMNVEV (reference sequence). The CDR3 runs to 13 residues. This CDR3 reads CASSSRGDEKLFF. As DNA, the CDR3 is TGTGCCAGCAGTTCGCGGGGCGATGAAAAACTGTTTTTT.

This clone was observed a handful of times. The CDR3 protein is CASSDFEAGGPYEQYF. The DNA for the CDR3 is TGCGCCAGCAGTGACTTCGAAGCGGGAGGACCCTACGAGCAGTACTTC. The chain combines TRBV10-1 with TRBJ2-7, with 9 bases fitting TRBD2. V lost 3 bases and J lost 2; bases outside the gene matches: 8. This CDR3 comprises 16 residues. The germline V gene has CDR1 WNHNN and CDR2 SYGVQD (reference sequence).

The V call is TRBV11-2, the J call TRBJ2-4; D perhaps matches TRBD1 (5 bases). The germline gives CDR1 SGHAT, CDR2 FQNNGV. There are 12 residues in the CDR3. Trimming took 8 bases from V and 6 from J, leaving 11 bases between them. The CDR3 DNA sequence: TGTGCCAGCGGATATGACAGAAACATTCAGTACTTC. Translating gives CASGYDRNIQYF.

In DNA form, the CDR3 reads TGCAGCGTAGACAGGAATCACGAGCAGTACTTC. This sequence encodes CSVDRNHEQYF. The chain employs TRBV29-1 and TRBJ2-7, with D perhaps TRBD1 (6 bases). The germline V and J ends were trimmed by 6 bases and 5 bases, with 11 bases remaining between them. Germline V CDR1 and CDR2: SQVTM, ANQGSEA. This CDR3 contains 11 residues.

The V gene is TRBV28, the J gene TRBJ1-2; D remains unclear. Germline lookup yields CDR1 MDHEN and CDR2 SYDVKM. Deletions cut 7 bases from V and 6 bases from J, with 9 bases between. CDR3 length: 11 residues. The CDR3 nucleotides read TGTGCCAGCAATACGAGGAATGGCTACACCTTC. Translation: CASNTRNGYTF.

This clone was counted a single time. This chain connects TRBV6-1 to TRBJ1-1, with a tentative D call TRBD1 (6 bases). This CDR3 has 14 residues. The germline V gene has CDR1 MNHNS and CDR2 SASEGT. Deletions cut 4 bases from V and 4 bases from J, with 13 bases between. The CDR3 sequence: CASSGYREGTEAFF. The CDR3 DNA follows: TGTGCCAGCAGTGGCTACAGGGAGGGCACTGAAGCTTTCTTT.

This clone appeared a single time. The CDR3 bases are TGCGCCAGCAGCTTGGCCCCTACTAGCGGGGTGCCCTACGAGCAGTACTTC. This translates into CASSLAPTSGVPYEQYF. The rearrangement joins TRBV5-1 to TRBJ2-7, with 10 bases fitting TRBD2. The V segment lost 0 bases and the J segment 2 bases; nucleotides outside the gene matches: 8. Per germline, CDR1 SGHRS and CDR2 YFSETQ. The CDR3 loop spans 17 amino acids. The full variable domain, rest sourced from reference TRBV5-1 and TRBJ2-7, is KAGVTQTPRYLIKTRGQQVTLSCSPISGHRSVSWYQQTPGQGLQFLFEYFSETQRNKGNFPGRFSGRQFSNSRSEMNVSTLELGDSALYLCASSLAPTSGVPYEQYFGPGTRLTVT.

The genes are TRBV7-8 and TRBJ1-4; D gene uncertain. The V end was cut by 3 bases, the J end by 0 bases, with 11 bases between. This CDR3 is 16 amino acids long. Germline lookup yields CDR1 SGHVS and CDR2 FQNEAQ. The CDR3 region is CASSFRTGATNEKLFF. The CDR3 nucleotides read TGTGCCAGCAGCTTCCGGACTGGTGCAACTAATGAAAAACTGTTTTTT.